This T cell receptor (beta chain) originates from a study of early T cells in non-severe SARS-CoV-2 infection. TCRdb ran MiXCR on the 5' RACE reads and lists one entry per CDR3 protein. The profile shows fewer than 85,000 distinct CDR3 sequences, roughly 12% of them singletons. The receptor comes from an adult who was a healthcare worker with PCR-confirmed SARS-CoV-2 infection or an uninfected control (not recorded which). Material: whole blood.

The CDR3 DNA is TGTGCCAGCGCTTACAATGAGCAGTTCTTC. It translates to CASAYNEQFF. This rearrangement joins TRBV6-1 to TRBJ2-1; D unclear. CDR3 length: 10 amino acids. Germline V gene lookup returns CDR1 MNHNS and CDR2 SASEGT. Trimming pared 8 bases from V and 4 bases from J, leaving 3 bases between.